The present TCR beta chain was sequenced within a study of response to subunit inactivated influenza vaccine. Study-level results: Each seasonal influenza vaccination, the authors suggested, recruits few new T cells.

Worth noting for this clonotype: Its antigen is unknown.

TCRdb processed the RT-PCR reads anew with MiXCR; each CDR3 protein has one entry. The sample records about 160,000 distinct CDR3 sequences, approximately 10% being singletons. This receptor was obtained from a man aged 50 or older who received an inactivated influenza vaccine. The specimen was non-naive T cells sorted from PBMCs, collected 45 days after vaccination.

CDR3 residues: CASSQEGYEQYF. The CDR3 coding sequence is TGTGCCAGCAGCCAAGAAGGCTACGAGCAGTACTTC. V is TRBV3-1 and J is TRBJ2-7; D not resolved. The CDR3 covers 12 residues. The V gene's germline CDR1 is LGHDT and CDR2 YNNKEL (reference sequence). Between the trimmed V and J ends, which lost 0 bases and 3 bases, there was a span of 3 bases.